The rows below give T cell receptor beta chains drawn from one sample of a study of beta chain features in type 1 diabetes. Only in-frame clones appear in the TCRdb table, and some are missing; sequencing was by immunoSEQ multiplex PCR. This sample has around 180,000 clones, with approximately 8.1% found just once. The sequenced sample was central memory CD4+ T cells from blood. Every receptor here comes from a woman aged 40 to 50 with type 1 diabetes. CDR3s include the opening cysteine and the closing phenylalanine or tryptophan. The D gene is left open where the match is weak. Clone size, where shown, is once, few, many, or a class for clones that have expanded.

CDR3 protein: CASSYREPTGNTIYF
CDR3 DNA: TGTGCCAGCAGTTACCGGGAACCCACTGGAAACACCATATATTTT
clone size: few
J gene: TRBJ1-3
V gene: TRBV6-5
D gene: -

CDR3 protein: CASSLIGGARTQYF
CDR3 DNA: TGTGCCAGCAGCTTAATCGGAGGGGCTCGTACGCAGTATTTT
clone size: many
J gene: TRBJ2-3
V gene: TRBV7-3
D gene: -

CDR3 protein: CASSYSAGDTEAFF
CDR3 DNA: TGTGCCAGCAGCTATTCGGCAGGGGACACTGAAGCTTTCTTT
clone size: -
J gene: TRBJ1-1
V gene: TRBV27
D gene: -

CDR3 protein: CASSPPGQGGYNEQFF
CDR3 DNA: TGTGCCAGCTCACCACCGGGACAGGGGGGTTACAATGAGCAGTTCTTC
clone size: few
J gene: TRBJ2-1
V gene: TRBV18
D gene: TRBD1

CDR3 protein: CASSLPYGNTIYF
CDR3 DNA: TGTGCCAGCAGCCTTCCCTATGGAAACACCATATATTTT
clone size: -
J gene: TRBJ1-3
V gene: TRBV9
D gene: -

CDR3 protein: CASSNGASSSYEQYF
CDR3 DNA: TGTGCCAGCAGTAACGGAGCGTCGAGCTCCTACGAGCAGTACTTC
clone size: many
J gene: TRBJ2-7
V gene: TRBV28
D gene: -

CDR3 protein: CASSQDRRRAQHF
CDR3 DNA: TGCGCCAGCAGTCAGGACAGGCGCAGGGCCCAGCATTTT
clone size: many
J gene: TRBJ1-5
V gene: TRBV23-1
D gene: TRBD1

CDR3 protein: CAIATTSGSSNEQFF
CDR3 DNA: TGTGCCATCGCAACGACTAGCGGGAGCTCAAATGAGCAGTTCTTC
clone size: -
J gene: TRBJ2-1
V gene: TRBV10-3
D gene: TRBD2

CDR3 protein: CASSLGLPGADTQYF
CDR3 DNA: TGTGCCAGCAGTTTGGGACTCCCTGGGGCAGATACGCAGTATTTT
clone size: few
J gene: TRBJ2-3
V gene: TRBV28
D gene: -

CDR3 protein: CASRQSPFMALHF
CDR3 DNA: TGTGCCAGCAGACAGAGTCCTTTTATGGCCCTCCACTTT
clone size: -
J gene: TRBJ1-6
V gene: TRBV5-4
D gene: -

CDR3 protein: CASSQDPGGAEKLFF
CDR3 DNA: TGTGCCAGCAGCCAAGATCCAGGAGGAGCTGAAAAACTGTTTTTT
clone size: many
J gene: TRBJ1-4
V gene: TRBV4-2
D gene: -

CDR3 protein: CATDPTGIGEKLFF
CDR3 DNA: TGTGCCACCGACCCCACAGGGATTGGCGAAAAACTGTTTTTT
clone size: few
J gene: TRBJ1-4
V gene: TRBV6-6
D gene: -

CDR3 protein: CASTPQFSGANVLTF
CDR3 DNA: TGTGCCAGCACCCCACAGTTCTCTGGGGCCAACGTCCTGACTTTC
clone size: few
J gene: TRBJ2-6
V gene: TRBV6-5
D gene: -

CDR3 protein: CASSWDGGKQFF
CDR3 DNA: TGTGCCAGCAGTTGGGACGGGGGGAAGCAGTTCTTC
clone size: -
J gene: TRBJ2-1
V gene: TRBV6-5
D gene: TRBD2

CDR3 protein: CASSGGTSGVTDTQYF
CDR3 DNA: TGCGCCAGCAGCGGGGGGACTAGCGGGGTCACAGATACGCAGTATTTT
clone size: -
J gene: TRBJ2-3
V gene: TRBV5-1
D gene: TRBD2

CDR3 protein: CASSQGLAGGPETQYF
CDR3 DNA: TGTGCCAGCAGCCAAGGACTGGCGGGGGGGCCAGAGACCCAGTACTTC
clone size: few
J gene: TRBJ2-5
V gene: TRBV4-2
D gene: TRBD2

CDR3 protein: CSARRGPWETQYF
CDR3 DNA: TGCAGCGCCCGCAGGGGGCCGTGGGAGACCCAGTACTTC
clone size: few
J gene: TRBJ2-5
V gene: TRBV29-1
D gene: TRBD1

CDR3 protein: CAISDQANGYTF
CDR3 DNA: TGTGCCATCAGTGATCAGGCGAACGGCTACACCTTC
clone size: -
J gene: TRBJ1-2
V gene: TRBV10-3
D gene: -

CDR3 protein: CASETGLTYEQYF
CDR3 DNA: TGTGCCAGCGAGACAGGACTTACCTACGAGCAGTACTTC
clone size: -
J gene: TRBJ2-7
V gene: TRBV7-9
D gene: -

CDR3 protein: CASSPGTATNEKLFF
CDR3 DNA: TGTGCCAGCAGCCCAGGGACAGCAACTAATGAAAAACTGTTTTTT
clone size: few
J gene: TRBJ1-4
V gene: TRBV7-9
D gene: TRBD1

CDR3 protein: CASSLTSSGANVLTF
CDR3 DNA: TGTGCCAGCAGCTTAACCAGCTCTGGGGCCAACGTCCTGACTTTC
clone size: -
J gene: TRBJ2-6
V gene: TRBV7-3
D gene: -

CDR3 protein: CASRKGQGDGNQPQHF
CDR3 DNA: TGTGCCAGCAGGAAGGGACAGGGAGACGGGAATCAGCCCCAGCATTTT
clone size: few
J gene: TRBJ1-5
V gene: TRBV2
D gene: TRBD1

CDR3 protein: CASSLARDLYEQYF
CDR3 DNA: TGTGCCAGCAGCTTAGCGCGGGACCTCTACGAGCAGTACTTC
clone size: many
J gene: TRBJ2-7
V gene: TRBV7-2
D gene: -

CDR3 protein: CATLTQETQYF
CDR3 DNA: TGTGCCACCCTAACCCAAGAGACCCAGTACTTC
clone size: few
J gene: TRBJ2-5
V gene: TRBV28
D gene: -

CDR3 protein: CAWAGQGRRTGELFF
CDR3 DNA: TGTGCCTGGGCAGGACAGGGACGACGCACCGGGGAGCTGTTTTTT
clone size: few
J gene: TRBJ2-2
V gene: TRBV30
D gene: TRBD1

CDR3 protein: CASSLLEGNTEAFF
CDR3 DNA: TGTGCCAGCAGCCTCCTGGAGGGGAACACTGAAGCTTTCTTT
clone size: few
J gene: TRBJ1-1
V gene: TRBV5-4
D gene: -

CDR3 protein: CASSPGGGSYNSPLHF
CDR3 DNA: TGTGCCAGCAGCCCGGGAGGGGGATCCTATAATTCACCCCTCCACTTT
clone size: -
J gene: TRBJ1-6
V gene: TRBV9
D gene: -

CDR3 protein: CASSMGTTGGFQPQHF
CDR3 DNA: TGTGCCAGTAGTATGGGAACTACAGGGGGCTTTCAGCCCCAGCATTTT
clone size: -
J gene: TRBJ1-5
V gene: TRBV19
D gene: TRBD1

CDR3 protein: CASSLRGITYNEQFF
CDR3 DNA: TGTGCCAGCAGTTTAAGGGGGATTACCTACAATGAGCAGTTCTTC
clone size: few
J gene: TRBJ2-1
V gene: TRBV28
D gene: -

CDR3 protein: CASPRGGGYTF
CDR3 DNA: TGTGCCAGCCCCCGGGGAGGCGGCTACACCTTC
clone size: many
J gene: TRBJ1-2
V gene: TRBV19
D gene: -

CDR3 protein: CRGDRGPFF
CDR3 DNA: TGCAGGGGCGACAGGGGACCTTTCTTT
clone size: few
J gene: TRBJ1-1
V gene: TRBV20-1
D gene: TRBD1

CDR3 protein: CASSSDMLTEAFF
CDR3 DNA: TGTGCCAGCAGCTCAGACATGCTCACTGAAGCTTTCTTT
clone size: -
J gene: TRBJ1-1
V gene: TRBV7-2
D gene: -

CDR3 protein: CASSANFGQGNEQYF
CDR3 DNA: TGTGCCAGCAGCGCGAACTTCGGACAGGGTAACGAGCAGTACTTC
clone size: few
J gene: TRBJ2-7
V gene: TRBV9
D gene: TRBD1

CDR3 protein: CASSLAGTLGANVLTF
CDR3 DNA: TGTGCCAGCAGCCTAGCCGGGACTCTGGGCGCCAACGTCCTGACTTTC
clone size: -
J gene: TRBJ2-6
V gene: TRBV2
D gene: -

CDR3 protein: CASSSLQGPDTEAFF
CDR3 DNA: TGTGCCAGCAGCTCCCTACAGGGACCAGACACTGAAGCTTTCTTT
clone size: many
J gene: TRBJ1-1
V gene: TRBV9
D gene: -

CDR3 protein: CASMQQGNTEAFF
CDR3 DNA: TGTGCCAGCATGCAACAGGGGAACACTGAAGCTTTCTTT
clone size: few
J gene: TRBJ1-1
V gene: TRBV27
D gene: -

CDR3 protein: CASSPNRRDNEKLFF
CDR3 DNA: TGCGCCAGCAGCCCGAACCGACGGGATAATGAAAAACTGTTTTTT
clone size: -
J gene: TRBJ1-4
V gene: TRBV5-1
D gene: -

CDR3 protein: CASSPGLNEKLFF
CDR3 DNA: TGTGCCAGCTCACCAGGACTCAATGAAAAACTGTTTTTT
clone size: many
J gene: TRBJ1-4
V gene: TRBV18
D gene: -

CDR3 protein: CATSWGEKTNEKLFF
CDR3 DNA: TGTGCCACCAGCTGGGGCGAGAAGACTAATGAAAAACTGTTTTTT
clone size: few
J gene: TRBJ1-4
V gene: TRBV15
D gene: -

CDR3 protein: CASSLGTDSNQPQHF
CDR3 DNA: TGTGCCAGCAGCCTAGGGACAGATAGCAATCAGCCCCAGCATTTT
clone size: few
J gene: TRBJ1-5
V gene: TRBV7-9
D gene: TRBD1

CDR3 protein: CASSVGGAGANVLTF
CDR3 DNA: TGTGCCAGCAGCGTAGGAGGCGCTGGGGCCAACGTCCTGACTTTC
clone size: few
J gene: TRBJ2-6
V gene: TRBV9
D gene: -

CDR3 protein: CASTLSGSRSYNEQFF
CDR3 DNA: TGTGCCAGCACTCTTAGCGGGAGTCGATCCTACAATGAGCAGTTCTTC
clone size: -
J gene: TRBJ2-1
V gene: TRBV28
D gene: TRBD2

CDR3 protein: CASSLGLAGSYEQYF
CDR3 DNA: TGTGCCAGCAGCTTGGGACTAGCGGGGTCCTACGAGCAGTACTTC
clone size: few
J gene: TRBJ2-7
V gene: TRBV7-9
D gene: TRBD2

CDR3 protein: CSVAGGWGTEAFF
CDR3 DNA: TGCAGCGTGGCAGGGGGATGGGGGACTGAAGCTTTCTTT
clone size: many
J gene: TRBJ1-1
V gene: TRBV29-1
D gene: TRBD1

CDR3 protein: CAISESQGARGNEQFF
CDR3 DNA: TGTGCCATCAGTGAGTCGCAGGGGGCGAGAGGCAATGAGCAGTTCTTC
clone size: few
J gene: TRBJ2-1
V gene: TRBV10-3
D gene: TRBD1

CDR3 protein: CASSLVIGALSYNEQFF
CDR3 DNA: TGCGCCAGCAGCCTTGTAATAGGGGCCCTCTCCTACAATGAGCAGTTCTTC
clone size: -
J gene: TRBJ2-1
V gene: TRBV4-3
D gene: -

CDR3 protein: CASSLSPGQGGQPQHF
CDR3 DNA: TGCGCCAGCAGCTTATCCCCGGGACAGGGAGGTCAGCCCCAGCATTTT
clone size: -
J gene: TRBJ1-5
V gene: TRBV5-1
D gene: TRBD1

CDR3 protein: CASSPVAGARDTQYF
CDR3 DNA: TGTGCCAGCAGCCCAGTAGCGGGAGCGAGAGATACGCAGTATTTT
clone size: -
J gene: TRBJ2-3
V gene: TRBV4-2
D gene: TRBD2